This T cell receptor (beta chain) was recovered during a study of T-cell reconstitution after alpha-beta-depleted transplantation in children. Findings and limits, study-wide: From surviving recipient T cells and thymic progenitors came the high day-60 TCRbeta diversity observed in some patients. It was newly produced T cells that mostly accounted for T-cell counts and diversity one year after transplant. Reportedly, only several hundred clones from non-depleted graft cells drove alpha-beta T-cell counts at about two months.

Preparation of the TCRbeta library used unique molecular identifiers. TCRdb fed the PCR reads into MiXCR, producing one record per CDR3 protein. The table lists 550,000 to 600,000 distinct CDR3 sequences, roughly 23% of them singletons. This clonotype was detected many times. The antigen is unknown. Per germline, CDR1 SGHVS and CDR2 FNYEAQ. This CDR3 is 15 amino acids long. V gave up 0 bases and J gave up 5 bases, with 13 bases separating them. Sequenced material: PBMCs, mostly from graft donor cells, taken 360 days after TCRalphabeta/CD19-depleted stem cell transplant. The V call is TRBV7-6, the J call TRBJ2-5; the D gene is possibly TRBD2 (6 bases). This TCR came from a boy under two years old who had a stem cell transplant for acute myeloid leukemia, so the T cells may come from the graft donor. This chain's CDR3 is CASSLATRTVETQYF. CDR3 bases: TGTGCCAGCAGCTTAGCGACTAGGACGGTGGAGACCCAGTACTTC.